The clone carrying this TCR beta chain has a single count. This specimen belongs to a study of blood T cell repertoires in COVID-19. Study information: The study drew acute and convalescent COVID-19 samples from the United States, Italy and Spain. Sample material is recorded as cDNA or gDNA derived from T cells, B-cell-depleted T cells, or PBMCs.

Patients at the Seattle site were enrolled during active infection and followed longitudinally. This table comes from immunoSEQ multiplex PCR, and its TCRdb copy is limited to in-frame clones, with some not included. The sample has approximately 150,000 clones, approximately 92% seen once. Germline-derived CDR1 and CDR2 are SNHLY and FYNNEI. The V gene lost 4 bases and the J gene lost 3 bases, with 15 bases spanning the gap. CDR3 size: 15 residues. This chain joins TRBV2 and TRBJ1-1; maybe TRBD1 (6 bases). Source material: peripheral blood. The sequence was obtained from a man aged 18 to 30 with COVID-19, enrolled during active disease. The CDR3 protein is CASSVRGGGHTEAFF. CDR3 bases: TGTGCCAGCAGTGTTCGAGGGGGGGGCCACACTGAAGCTTTCTTT. Filled out from reference TRBV2 and TRBJ1-1, the complete variable domain reads EPEVTQTPSHQVTQMGQEVILRCVPISNHLYFYWYRQILGQKVEFLVSFYNNEISEKSEIFDDQFSVERPDGSNFTLKIRSTKLEDSAMYFCASSVRGGGHTEAFFGQGTRLTVV.